Following are 13 T cell receptor beta chains from one sample sequenced in a study of blood T cell repertoires in COVID-19. Assay used: immunoSEQ multiplex PCR; TCRdb lists only in-frame clones, some missing. The table has hundreds of thousands of clones, around 85% seen once. The sequencing sample was made of peripheral blood. These receptors came from a woman older than 75 with acute or convalescent COVID-19.

V is TRBV7-9 and J is TRBJ1-1; TRBD1 is a possible D gene (5 bases). Germline values: CDR1 SEHNR, CDR2 FQNEAQ (reference sequence). V shed 1 base and J shed 5 bases, with 20 bases lying between them. This CDR3 has 17 amino acids. CDR3 region: CASSLGIRQGERTEAFF. The CDR3 coding sequence is TGTGCCAGCAGCTTAGGTATACGACAAGGGGAAAGGACTGAAGCTTTCTTT.

This clone was seen a few times. CDR3 in DNA: TGTGCCAGCAGTATTGGAGGGGGCAGTGTGTATTCACCCCTCCACTTT. This sequence encodes CASSIGGGSVYSPLHF. The rearrangement uses TRBV28 and TRBJ1-6; 7 bases match TRBD1. The CDR3 is 16 amino acids. CDR1 MDHEN and CDR2 SYDVKM come from the germline V gene. The J segment lost 8 bases and the V segment lost 5 bases, leaving 12 bases of the junction unmatched.

The CDR3 protein is CASSITGAKGTGELFF. The CDR3, as DNA: TGTGCCAGCAGCATTACAGGGGCAAAGGGCACCGGGGAGCTGTTTTTT. This chain joins TRBV7-3 and TRBJ2-2, with 7 bases aligning to TRBD1. This CDR3 is built from 16 residues. V trimming: 5 bases; J trimming: 4 bases; junction bases outside the gene matches: 10. CDR1 and CDR2 from the germline V gene are SGHTA and FQGTGA.

The V gene is TRBV4-1, the J gene TRBJ1-5; TRBD1 is a possible D gene (5 bases). The CDR3 contains 15 residues. V lost 0 bases and J 3 bases, leaving 9 bases between the germline ends. Germline V lookup: CDR1 MGHRA, CDR2 YSYEKL. This CDR3 is CASSQDDRNNQPQHF. DNA of the CDR3: TGCGCCAGCAGCCAAGACGACAGAAACAATCAGCCCCAGCATTTT.

The rearrangement links TRBV7-9 to TRBJ1-2; 8 bases line up with TRBD1. V lost 4 bases, J lost 3 bases, and 4 bases stayed unmatched. This CDR3 is built from 14 residues. Per germline, CDR1 SEHNR and CDR2 FQNEAQ (reference sequence). CDR3 region: CASSSPTGDYGYTF. Here the CDR3 DNA reads TGTGCCAGCAGCTCACCGACAGGGGACTATGGCTACACCTTC.

CDR3 loop: CSTLQGAGTDTQYF. The CDR3 DNA follows: TGCAGCACACTCCAGGGGGCTGGCACAGATACGCAGTATTTT. The rearrangement uses TRBV29-1 and TRBJ2-3; 8 bases match TRBD1. Germline V gene lookup returns CDR1 SQVTM and CDR2 ANQGSEA. This CDR3 is 14 amino acids long. The ends lost 8 bases at V and 1 base at J; junction bases unmatched: 8.

This clone has a handful of counts. This rearrangement joins TRBV18 to TRBJ1-1; D is undetermined. CDR3 length equals 13 residues. Germline lookup yields CDR1 KGHSH and CDR2 LQKENI. With 3 bases removed from V and 7 bases from J, the gap between germline ends came to 12 bases. The chain's CDR3 is CASSPLSVNEAFF. The CDR3 bases are TGTGCCAGCTCACCCCTCTCAGTAAATGAAGCTTTCTTT.

Worth noting for this clone: Within the sample, other DNA sequences also encode this same CDR3. The genes are TRBV5-1 and TRBJ1-5, with D possibly being TRBD1 (6 bases). The germline V and J ends were trimmed by 1 base and 4 bases, with 6 bases remaining between them. Per germline, CDR1 SGHRS and CDR2 YFSETQ. The CDR3 has 13 residues. CDR3 region: CASSLTGNQPQHF. The CDR3 coding sequence is TGCGCCAGCAGCTTGACAGGGAATCAGCCCCAGCATTTT.

The chain is built from TRBV19 and TRBJ2-2, with TRBD2 identical over 7 bases. There are 15 residues in the CDR3. V lost 3 bases, J lost 4 bases, and 5 bases stayed unmatched. Germline loops: CDR1 LNHDA, CDR2 SQIVND (reference sequence). CDR3: CASSIWGGSTGELFF. CDR3 nucleotides: TGTGCCAGTAGTATTTGGGGGGGGTCCACCGGGGAGCTGTTTTTT.

This rearrangement joins TRBV20-1 to TRBJ1-1, with D possibly matching TRBD1 (6 bases). The CDR3 spans 11 residues. CDR1 DFQATT and CDR2 SNEGSKA come from the germline V gene (reference sequence). V lost 6 bases, J lost 7 bases, and 12 bases lay in between. The CDR3 DNA follows: TGCAGTGCGGAACAGGGCGGTGAAGCTTTCTTT. Amino acid sequence: CSAEQGGEAFF.

There are a few counts of this clone. This sequence joins TRBV19 and TRBJ1-5; 11 nucleotides agree with TRBD1. Trimming took 6 bases from V and 2 from J; bases not matched to a gene: 3. Germline CDR1 and CDR2: LNHDA and SQIVND (reference sequence). CDR3 size: 15 residues. In nucleotides, the CDR3 is TGTGCCAGTAGGAAGGGACAGGGGGGCAATCAGCCCCAGCATTTT. As protein: CASRKGQGGNQPQHF.

This chain joins TRBV28 and TRBJ1-1; 12 nucleotides line up with TRBD1. Germline CDR1 and CDR2: MDHEN and SYDVKM. CDR3 length equals 18 residues. With 5 bases clipped from V and 4 bases from J, the junction kept 14 bases outside the gene matches. The CDR3, as DNA: TGTGCCAGCAGTGGAGACCTAGGGACAGGGGGCCAAGGCACTGAAGCTTTCTTT. This sequence encodes CASSGDLGTGGQGTEAFF.

V usage is TRBV15 and J usage is TRBJ1-5; D unclear. Trimming removed 0 bases from V and 7 bases from J, with 13 bases in between. Germline loops: CDR1 LNHNV, CDR2 YYDKDF (reference sequence). The CDR3 spans 15 residues. The CDR3 nucleotides read TGTGCCACCAGCAGAGATGCCAAGGCGGGACAGCCCCAGCATTTT. This sequence encodes CATSRDAKAGQPQHF.